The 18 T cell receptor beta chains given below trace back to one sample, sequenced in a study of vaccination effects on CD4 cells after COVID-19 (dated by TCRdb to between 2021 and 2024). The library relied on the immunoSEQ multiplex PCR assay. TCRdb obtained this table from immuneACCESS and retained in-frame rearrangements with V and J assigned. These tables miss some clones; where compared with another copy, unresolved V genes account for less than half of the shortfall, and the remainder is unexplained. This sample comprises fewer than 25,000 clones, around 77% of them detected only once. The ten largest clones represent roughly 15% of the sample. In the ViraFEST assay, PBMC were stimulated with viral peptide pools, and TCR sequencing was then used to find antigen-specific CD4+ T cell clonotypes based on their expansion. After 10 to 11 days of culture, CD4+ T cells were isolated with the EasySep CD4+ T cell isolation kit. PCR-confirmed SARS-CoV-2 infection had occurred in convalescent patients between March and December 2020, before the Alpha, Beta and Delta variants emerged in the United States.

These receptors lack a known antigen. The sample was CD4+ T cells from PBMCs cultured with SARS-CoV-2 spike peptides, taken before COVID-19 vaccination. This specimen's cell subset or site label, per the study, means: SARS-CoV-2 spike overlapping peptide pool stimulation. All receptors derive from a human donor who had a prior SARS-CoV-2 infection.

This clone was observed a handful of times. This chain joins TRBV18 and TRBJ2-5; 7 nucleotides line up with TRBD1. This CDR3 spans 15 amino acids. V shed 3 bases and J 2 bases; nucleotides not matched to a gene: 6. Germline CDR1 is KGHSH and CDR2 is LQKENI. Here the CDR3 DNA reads TGTGCCAGCTCACCGACGACAGGGACACAAGAGACCCAGTACTTC. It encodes CASSPTTGTQETQYF.

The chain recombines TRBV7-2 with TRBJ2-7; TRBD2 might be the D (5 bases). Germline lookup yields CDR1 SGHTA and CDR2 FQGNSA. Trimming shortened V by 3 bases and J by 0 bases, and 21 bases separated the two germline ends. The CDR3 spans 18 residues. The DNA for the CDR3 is TGTGCCAGCAGCTTTGGATACCCCGGGCCCACTAGCTCCTACGAGCAGTACTTC. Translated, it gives CASSFGYPGPTSSYEQYF.

CDR3 nucleotide sequence: TGTGCCAGCTCACCACCGTCAGGAGGCTATAATTCACCCCTCCACTTT. Protein: CASSPPSGGYNSPLHF. V is TRBV18 and J is TRBJ1-6, with D uncertain. The CDR3 sequence is 16 residues long. Trimming cost V 0 bases and J 3 bases, with 9 bases left between them. Germline lookup yields CDR1 KGHSH and CDR2 LQKENI.

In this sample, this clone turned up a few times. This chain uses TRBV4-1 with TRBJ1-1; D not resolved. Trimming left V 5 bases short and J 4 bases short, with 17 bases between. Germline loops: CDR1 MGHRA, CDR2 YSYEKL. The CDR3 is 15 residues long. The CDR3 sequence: CASSNRYSYSTEAFF. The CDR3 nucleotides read TGCGCCAGCAGCAATCGTTACTCTTACTCCACTGAAGCTTTCTTT.

The CDR3 loop reads CASSLTGRGEYEQYF. The CDR3 region has the DNA TGCGCCAGCAGCTTGACCGGGAGGGGCGAATACGAGCAGTACTTC. The rearrangement uses TRBV5-1 and TRBJ2-7, with 8 nucleotides matching TRBD2. The CDR3 spans 15 residues. Looked up from germline, CDR1 is SGHRS and CDR2 is YFSETQ. The V gene end was trimmed by 1 base and the J gene end by 4 bases; junction bases not matched to a gene: 7.

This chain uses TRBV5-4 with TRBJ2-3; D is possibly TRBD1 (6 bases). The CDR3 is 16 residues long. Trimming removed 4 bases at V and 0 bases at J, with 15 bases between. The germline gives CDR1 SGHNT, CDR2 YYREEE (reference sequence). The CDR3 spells CASSTTGKLSTDTQYF. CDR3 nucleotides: TGTGCCAGCAGCACGACAGGTAAACTGAGCACAGATACGCAGTATTTT.

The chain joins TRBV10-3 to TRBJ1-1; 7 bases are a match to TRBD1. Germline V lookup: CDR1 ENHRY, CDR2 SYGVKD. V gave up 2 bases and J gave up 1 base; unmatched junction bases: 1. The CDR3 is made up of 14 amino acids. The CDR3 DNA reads TGTGCCATCAGTGAGACAGGGGAGAACACTGAAGCTTTCTTT. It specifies CAISETGENTEAFF.

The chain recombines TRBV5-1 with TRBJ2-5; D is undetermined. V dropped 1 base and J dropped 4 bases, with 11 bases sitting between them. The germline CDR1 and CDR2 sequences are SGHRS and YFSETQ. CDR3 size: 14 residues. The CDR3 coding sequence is TGCGCCAGCAGCTTGAATGGGGATCGAGAGACCCAGTACTTC. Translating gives CASSLNGDRETQYF. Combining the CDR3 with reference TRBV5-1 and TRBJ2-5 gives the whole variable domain KAGVTQTPRYLIKTRGQQVTLSCSPISGHRSVSWYQQTPGQGLQFLFEYFSETQRNKGNFPGRFSGRQFSNSRSEMNVSTLELGDSALYLCASSLNGDRETQYFGPGTRLLVL.

The CDR3 region is CASSEMVEGGYTF. The CDR3 nucleotides read TGTGCCAGCAGTGAAATGGTAGAGGGAGGCTACACCTTC. The chain links TRBV2 to TRBJ1-2; D not resolved. Germline CDR1 is SNHLY and CDR2 is FYNNEI. Trimming stripped 2 bases from V and 8 bases from J, with 12 bases between. CDR3 length equals 13 residues.

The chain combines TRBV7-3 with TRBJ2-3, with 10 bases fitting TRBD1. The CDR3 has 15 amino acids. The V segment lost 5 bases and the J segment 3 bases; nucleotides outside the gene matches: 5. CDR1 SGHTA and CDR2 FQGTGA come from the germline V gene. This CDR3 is CASSTGQGRTDTQYF. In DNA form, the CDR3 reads TGTGCCAGCAGCACGGGACAGGGGAGGACAGATACGCAGTATTTT.

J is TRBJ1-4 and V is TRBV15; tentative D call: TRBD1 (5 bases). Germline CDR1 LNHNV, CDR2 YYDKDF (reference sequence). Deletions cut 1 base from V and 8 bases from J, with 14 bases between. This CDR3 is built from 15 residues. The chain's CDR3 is CATSRAGPWGEKLFF. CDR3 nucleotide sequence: TGTGCCACCAGCAGAGCGGGCCCTTGGGGGGAAAAACTGTTTTTT.

The CDR3 spells CASSLERDRVQAFF. The CDR3, as DNA: TGTGCCAGCAGCTTGGAGCGCGACAGGGTACAAGCTTTCTTT. The chain recombines TRBV5-4 with TRBJ1-1; 7 nucleotides match TRBD1. In germline, CDR1 is SGHNT, CDR2 YYREEE (reference sequence). The CDR3 length is 14 residues. Losses at the gene ends were 0 bases for V and 9 bases for J; bases not matched to a gene: 8.

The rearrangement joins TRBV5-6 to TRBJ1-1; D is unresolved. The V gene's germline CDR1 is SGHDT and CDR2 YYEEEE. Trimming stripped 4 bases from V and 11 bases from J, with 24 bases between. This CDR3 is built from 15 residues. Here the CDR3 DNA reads TGTGCCAGCAGCGTCGCCATCTCCTTAGGTAGTGTTGCTTTCTTT. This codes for CASSVAISLGSVAFF.

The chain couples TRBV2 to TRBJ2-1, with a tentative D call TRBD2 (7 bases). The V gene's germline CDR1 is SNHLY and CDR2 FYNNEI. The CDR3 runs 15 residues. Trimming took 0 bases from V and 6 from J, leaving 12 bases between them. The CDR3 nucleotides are TGTGCCAGCAGTGAAGCAGGGGGGGCCGGCAATGAGCAGTTCTTC. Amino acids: CASSEAGGAGNEQFF. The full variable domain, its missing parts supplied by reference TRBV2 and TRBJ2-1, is EPEVTQTPSHQVTQMGQEVILRCVPISNHLYFYWYRQILGQKVEFLVSFYNNEISEKSEIFDDQFSVERPDGSNFTLKIRSTKLEDSAMYFCASSEAGGAGNEQFFGPGTRLTVL.

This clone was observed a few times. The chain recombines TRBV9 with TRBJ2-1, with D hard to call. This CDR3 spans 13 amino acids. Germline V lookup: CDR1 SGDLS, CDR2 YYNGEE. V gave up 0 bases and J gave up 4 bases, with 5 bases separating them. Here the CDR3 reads CASSVAQYNEQFF. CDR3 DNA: TGTGCCAGCAGCGTAGCACAGTACAATGAGCAGTTCTTC.

In DNA form, the CDR3 reads TGTGCCAGCAGTTCAAGACTAGCGGGGGATCCCTACGAGCAGTACTTC. Translated: CASSSRLAGDPYEQYF. This chain joins TRBV6-5 and TRBJ2-7, with TRBD2 matching 12 bases. V was pared by 4 bases and J by 2 bases, with 6 bases of the junction left unmatched. The V gene's germline CDR1 is MNHEY and CDR2 SVGAGI. The CDR3 is 16 amino acids.

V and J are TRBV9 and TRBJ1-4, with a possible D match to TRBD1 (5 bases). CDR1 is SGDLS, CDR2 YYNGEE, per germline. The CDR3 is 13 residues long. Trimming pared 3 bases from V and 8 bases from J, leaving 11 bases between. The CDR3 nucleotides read TGTGCCAGCAGCGCGTTGCGGGGGGAAAAACTGTTTTTT. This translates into CASSALRGEKLFF.

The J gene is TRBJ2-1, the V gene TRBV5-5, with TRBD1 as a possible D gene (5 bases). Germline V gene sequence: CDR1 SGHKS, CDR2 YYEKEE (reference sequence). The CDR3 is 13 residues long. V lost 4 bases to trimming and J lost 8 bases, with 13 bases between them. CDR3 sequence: CASSPLQGDEQFF. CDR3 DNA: TGTGCCAGCAGCCCTCTCCAGGGCGATGAGCAGTTCTTC.